The next 22 T cell receptor beta chains were all read from a single sample in a study of T cells after posttransplantation cyclophosphamide. The table came from immunoSEQ multiplex PCR; TCRdb's copy has only in-frame clones and leaves some out. The data contain 2,000 or so clones, around 94% of them seen just once; the ten biggest clones take up 1.4%. Source material: naive CD8+ T cells sorted from PBMCs. The receptors originated from a woman aged 60-75 years in good health, CMV-negative, and a related stem cell transplant donor.

The chain employs TRBV27 and TRBJ2-7, with D possibly matching TRBD2 (7 bases). V was shortened by 2 bases and J by 7 bases, with 18 bases between the two germline ends. The length of the CDR3 is 15 residues. Per germline, CDR1 MNHEY and CDR2 SMNVEV (reference sequence). This chain's CDR3 is CASSLGGGLPGEQYF. CDR3 coding DNA: TGTGCCAGCAGTTTAGGGGGGGGGCTCCCGGGGGAGCAGTACTTC.

This chain links TRBV6-5 with TRBJ2-3; tentatively, D is TRBD2 (6 bases). V gave up 5 bases and J gave up 1 base, with 13 bases separating them. CDR1 and CDR2 from the germline V gene are MNHEY and SVGAGI. CDR3 size: 15 residues. The CDR3 DNA sequence: TGTGCCAGCAGTACCTCCTGGGGGGGCACAGATACGCAGTATTTT. Amino acids: CASSTSWGGTDTQYF.

The CDR3: CASSLYPSGDLSDTQYF. CDR3 nucleotides: TGCGCCAGCAGCTTGTATCCTAGCGGGGATCTCTCAGATACGCAGTATTTT. The rearrangement links TRBV5-1 to TRBJ2-3; 9 bases map to TRBD2. CDR3 length: 17 amino acids. Looked up from germline, CDR1 is SGHRS and CDR2 is YFSETQ. V was clipped by 1 base and J by 4 bases; unmatched bases: 10.

This chain joins TRBV19 and TRBJ2-1; TRBD2 matches at 7 bases. The germline gives CDR1 LNHDA, CDR2 SQIVND (reference sequence). CDR3 length equals 15 residues. Losses at the gene ends were 5 bases for V and 6 bases for J; bases not matched to a gene: 10. The CDR3: CASSPVSGEFNEQFF. CDR3 sequence (DNA): TGTGCCAGTAGTCCCGTGAGCGGGGAGTTCAATGAGCAGTTCTTC.

The chain joins TRBV7-9 to TRBJ2-1; tentatively, D is TRBD1 (6 bases). Germline CDR1 SEHNR, CDR2 FQNEAQ (reference sequence). The V end was cut by 1 base, the J end by 6 bases, with 10 bases between. This CDR3 has 14 residues. CDR3 protein: CASSLVGGGNEQFF. The DNA of the CDR3 is TGTGCCAGCAGCTTAGTAGGGGGTGGCAATGAGCAGTTCTTC.

This clone occurred once. The chain employs TRBV27 and TRBJ2-3, with a weak D call TRBD2 (7 bases). This CDR3 has 15 residues. Germline CDR1 reads MNHEY; CDR2 reads SMNVEV (reference sequence). V was shortened by 5 bases and J by 4 bases, with 16 bases between the two germline ends. The DNA for the CDR3 is TGTGCCAGCAGTGGGGGCCCAGGGAGGGCAGATACGCAGTATTTT. Protein: CASSGGPGRADTQYF.

The chain couples TRBV28 to TRBJ1-5; D may be TRBD1 (6 bases). The germline V gene encodes CDR1 MDHEN and CDR2 SYDVKM. This CDR3 comprises 15 residues. The V end lost 6 bases, the J end lost 6 bases, and 18 bases lay between the germline ends. CDR3 loop: CASSPVGGAGQPQHF. CDR3 DNA: TGTGCCAGCAGCCCCGTCGGGGGGGCGGGTCAGCCCCAGCATTTT.

The chain combines TRBV19 with TRBJ2-7; the match to TRBD2 covers 8 bases. After removal of 3 bases from V and 3 bases from J, the junction contained 4 bases not matched to a gene. This CDR3 region has 14 residues. Germline loops: CDR1 LNHDA, CDR2 SQIVND (reference sequence). CDR3 amino acids: CASSMRGEIYEQYF. The DNA for the CDR3 is TGTGCCAGTAGTATGCGGGGGGAAATCTACGAGCAGTACTTC. Based on the CDR3 plus reference TRBV19 and TRBJ2-7, the full variable domain is DGGITQSPKYLFRKEGQNVTLSCEQNLNHDAMYWYRQDPGQGLRLIYYSQIVNDFQKGDIAEGYSVSREKKESFPLTVTSAQKNPTAFYLCASSMRGEIYEQYFGPGTRLTVT.

This chain uses TRBV4-1 with TRBJ2-3; D may be TRBD2 (6 bases). CDR3 size: 15 residues. Trimming shortened V by 1 base and J by 5 bases, and 13 bases separated the two germline ends. Germline CDR1 and CDR2: MGHRA and YSYEKL. The CDR3 nucleotides are TGCGCCAGCAGCCAAGTGGGATCGGGGGTAGATACGCAGTATTTT. Protein: CASSQVGSGVDTQYF.

The V and J genes are TRBV7-6 and TRBJ2-1, with D possibly TRBD2 on 5 matching bases. V lost 3 bases and J 5 bases, leaving 17 bases between the germline ends. CDR3 length: 16 residues. From germline, CDR1 is SGHVS and CDR2 FNYEAQ. DNA of the CDR3: TGTGCCAGCAGCTTGAGGGCAGCGGAAGTCCACAATGAGCAGTTCTTC. As protein: CASSLRAAEVHNEQFF.

The genes are TRBV5-4 and TRBJ2-5; maybe TRBD2 (6 bases). Germline CDR1 reads SGHNT; CDR2 reads YYREEE (reference sequence). The CDR3 sequence is 14 residues long. Trimming removed 3 bases from V and 5 bases from J, with 14 bases in between. The CDR3, as DNA: TGTGCCAGCAGCTACGGCGGGATAGTGGAGACCCAGTACTTC. Residues: CASSYGGIVETQYF.

The V call is TRBV4-3, the J call TRBJ1-1; no clear D gene. This CDR3 is 16 amino acids long. Per the germline V gene, CDR1 is LGHNA and CDR2 is YSLEER. Trimming left V 5 bases short and J 1 base short, with 17 bases between. CDR3 sequence reads: CASSYDTLYENTEAFF. CDR3 nucleotides: TGCGCCAGCAGCTACGATACTCTGTACGAGAACACTGAAGCTTTCTTT.

The V gene is TRBV5-1, the J gene TRBJ2-7, with 10 bases that match TRBD2. CDR3 length: 14 residues. V shed 5 bases, J shed 4 bases, and the junction held 6 bases outside the gene matches. Per the germline V gene, CDR1 is SGHRS and CDR2 is YFSETQ. CDR3 sequence: CASSASGGLYEQYF. In DNA, the CDR3 is TGCGCCAGCAGTGCTAGCGGGGGACTTTACGAGCAGTACTTC.

The chain carries TRBV6-5 and TRBJ2-7; the D is unclear. Trimming pared 0 bases from V and 7 bases from J, leaving 10 bases between. The CDR3 has 13 amino acids. Germline V gene lookup returns CDR1 MNHEY and CDR2 SVGAGI. The CDR3 coding sequence is TGTGCCAGCAGTTACTCGTCGGTTGTAGAGCAGTACTTC. It codes for CASSYSSVVEQYF.

The gene calls are TRBV7-9 and TRBJ1-1; 7 nucleotides match TRBD1. Losses at the gene ends were 0 bases for V and 2 bases for J; bases not matched to a gene: 3. The CDR3 runs to 15 residues. Germline V gene data show CDR1 as SEHNR and CDR2 as FQNEAQ (reference sequence). The CDR3 loop is CASSLAQGVNTEAFF. The CDR3 bases are TGTGCCAGCAGCTTAGCCCAGGGGGTCAACACTGAAGCTTTCTTT. The full variable domain, with the rest looked up from reference TRBV7-9 and TRBJ1-1, is DTGVSQNPRHKITKRGQNVTFRCDPISEHNRLYWYRQTLGQGPEFLTYFQNEAQLEKSRLLSDRFSAERPKGSFSTLEIQRTEQGDSAMYLCASSLAQGVNTEAFFGQGTRLTVV.

This clone was observed a single time. J is TRBJ1-5 and V is TRBV19; D not certain. Between the trimmed V and J ends, which lost 8 bases and 11 bases, there was a span of 13 bases. Germline V gives CDR1 LNHDA, CDR2 SQIVND (reference sequence). The CDR3 covers 11 residues. The CDR3 is CASGGVWAQHF. The CDR3 DNA sequence: TGTGCCAGTGGAGGCGTTTGGGCCCAGCATTTT.

The chain combines TRBV11-2 with TRBJ1-4, with 7 bases aligning to TRBD1. Germline V gene lookup returns CDR1 SGHAT and CDR2 FQNNGV. This CDR3 region has 17 residues. V was clipped by 1 base and J by 0 bases; unmatched bases: 5. CDR3 in DNA: TGTGCCAGCAGCTTAGTGCTCGGACAGGCAACTAATGAAAAACTGTTTTTT. Translating gives CASSLVLGQATNEKLFF.

The rearrangement joins TRBV9 to TRBJ2-1; 11 positions agree with TRBD2. The trim removed 3 bases at V and 4 bases at J, leaving 6 bases unmatched. Germline CDR1 and CDR2: SGDLS and YYNGEE. CDR3 length: 16 residues. The CDR3 bases are TGTGCCAGCAGCGCCTCGGGACTAGCGGCTTACAATGAGCAGTTCTTC. Its protein is CASSASGLAAYNEQFF. Drawing the rest from reference TRBV9 and TRBJ2-1, the complete variable domain is DSGVTQTPKHLITATGQRVTLRCSPRSGDLSVYWYQQSLDQGLQFLIQYYNGEERAKGNILERFSAQQFPDLHSELNLSSLELGDSALYFCASSASGLAAYNEQFFGPGTRLTVL.

The J gene is TRBJ1-2, the V gene TRBV29-1; D remains ambiguous. The CDR3 is 11 amino acids. V dropped 7 bases and J dropped 2 bases, with 8 bases sitting between them. Germline CDR1 reads SQVTM; CDR2 reads ANQGSEA. The CDR3 region has the DNA TGCAGCGGGGCCTTGAACTATGGCTACACCTTC. This encodes CSGALNYGYTF.

The V and J genes are TRBV2 and TRBJ2-1, with TRBD2 identical over 13 bases. Germline trimming cut 3 bases from V and 9 bases from J; bases unmatched to any gene: 5. This CDR3 has 15 amino acids. Germline assignment: CDR1 SNHLY and CDR2 FYNNEI. The CDR3 sequence is CASSDRLAGGGEQFF. CDR3 DNA sequence: TGTGCCAGCAGTGATCGACTAGCGGGGGGTGGTGAGCAGTTCTTC.

The gene calls are TRBV5-6 and TRBJ2-3; tentatively, D is TRBD1 (5 bases). CDR1 is SGHDT, CDR2 YYEEEE, per germline. The CDR3 runs to 13 residues. V lost 3 bases, J lost 2 bases, and 7 bases lay in between. The DNA of the CDR3 is TGTGCCAGCAGCTCAGGGAACACAGATACGCAGTATTTT. Protein product: CASSSGNTDTQYF.

This chain connects TRBV27 to TRBJ1-5; no clear D. This CDR3 contains 13 residues. Germline V gene sequence: CDR1 MNHEY, CDR2 SMNVEV (reference sequence). The V end was cut by 3 bases, the J end by 2 bases, with 5 bases between. The CDR3, as DNA: TGTGCCAGCAGTTTTGCGGGCAATCAGCCCCAGCATTTT. Its protein product is CASSFAGNQPQHF.